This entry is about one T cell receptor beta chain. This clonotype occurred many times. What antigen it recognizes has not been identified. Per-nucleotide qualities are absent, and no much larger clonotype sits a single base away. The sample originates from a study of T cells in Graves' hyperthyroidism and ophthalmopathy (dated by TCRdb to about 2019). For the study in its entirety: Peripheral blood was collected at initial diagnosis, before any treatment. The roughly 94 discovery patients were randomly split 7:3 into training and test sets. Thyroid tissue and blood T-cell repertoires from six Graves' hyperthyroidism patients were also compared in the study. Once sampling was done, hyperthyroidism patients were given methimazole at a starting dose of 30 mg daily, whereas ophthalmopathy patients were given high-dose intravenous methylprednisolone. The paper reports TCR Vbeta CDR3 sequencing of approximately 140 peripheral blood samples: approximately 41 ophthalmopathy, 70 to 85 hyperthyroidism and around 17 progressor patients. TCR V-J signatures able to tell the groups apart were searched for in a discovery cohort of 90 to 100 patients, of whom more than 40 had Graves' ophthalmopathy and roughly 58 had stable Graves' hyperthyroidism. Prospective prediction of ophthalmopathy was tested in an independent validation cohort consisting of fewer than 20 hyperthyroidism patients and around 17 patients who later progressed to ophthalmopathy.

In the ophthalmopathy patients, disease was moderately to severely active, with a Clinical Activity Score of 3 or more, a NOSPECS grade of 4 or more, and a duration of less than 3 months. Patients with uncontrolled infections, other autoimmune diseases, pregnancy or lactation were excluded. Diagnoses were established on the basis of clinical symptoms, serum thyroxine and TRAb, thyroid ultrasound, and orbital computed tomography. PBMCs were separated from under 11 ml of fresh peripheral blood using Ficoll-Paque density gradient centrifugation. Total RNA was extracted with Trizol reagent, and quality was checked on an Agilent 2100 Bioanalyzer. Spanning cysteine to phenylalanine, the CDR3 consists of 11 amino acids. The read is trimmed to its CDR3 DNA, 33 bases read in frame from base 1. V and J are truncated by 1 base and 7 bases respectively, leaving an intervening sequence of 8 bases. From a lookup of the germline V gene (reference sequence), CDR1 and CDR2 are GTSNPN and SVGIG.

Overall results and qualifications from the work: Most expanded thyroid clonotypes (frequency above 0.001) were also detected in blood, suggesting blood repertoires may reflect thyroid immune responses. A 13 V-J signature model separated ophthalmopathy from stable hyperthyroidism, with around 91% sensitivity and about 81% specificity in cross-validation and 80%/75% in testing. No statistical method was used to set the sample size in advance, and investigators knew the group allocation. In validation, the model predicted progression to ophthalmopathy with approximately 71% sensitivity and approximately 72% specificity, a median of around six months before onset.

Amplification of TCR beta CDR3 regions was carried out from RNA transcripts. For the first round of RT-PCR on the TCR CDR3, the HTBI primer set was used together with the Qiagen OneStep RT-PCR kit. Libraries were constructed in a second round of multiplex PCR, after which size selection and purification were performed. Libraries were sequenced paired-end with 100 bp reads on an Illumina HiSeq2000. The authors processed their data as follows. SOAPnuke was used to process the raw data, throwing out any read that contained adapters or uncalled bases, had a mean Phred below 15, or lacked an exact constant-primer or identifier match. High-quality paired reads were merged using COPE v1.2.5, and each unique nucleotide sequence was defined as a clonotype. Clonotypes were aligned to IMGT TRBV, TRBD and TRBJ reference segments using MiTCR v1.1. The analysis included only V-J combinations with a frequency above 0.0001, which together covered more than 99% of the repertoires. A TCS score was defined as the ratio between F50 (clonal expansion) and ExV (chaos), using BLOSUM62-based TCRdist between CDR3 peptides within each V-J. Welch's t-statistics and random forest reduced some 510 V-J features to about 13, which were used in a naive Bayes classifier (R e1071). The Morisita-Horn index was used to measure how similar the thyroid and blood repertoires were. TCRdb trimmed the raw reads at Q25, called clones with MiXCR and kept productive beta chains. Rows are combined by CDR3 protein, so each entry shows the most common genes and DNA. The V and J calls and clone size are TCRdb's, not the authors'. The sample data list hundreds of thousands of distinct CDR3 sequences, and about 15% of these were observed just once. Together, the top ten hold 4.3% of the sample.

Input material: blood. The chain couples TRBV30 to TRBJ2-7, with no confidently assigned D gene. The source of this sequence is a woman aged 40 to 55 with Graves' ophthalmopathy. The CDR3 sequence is CAWSATREQYF. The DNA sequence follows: TGTGCCTGGAGTGCGACCAGGGAGCAGTACTTC.